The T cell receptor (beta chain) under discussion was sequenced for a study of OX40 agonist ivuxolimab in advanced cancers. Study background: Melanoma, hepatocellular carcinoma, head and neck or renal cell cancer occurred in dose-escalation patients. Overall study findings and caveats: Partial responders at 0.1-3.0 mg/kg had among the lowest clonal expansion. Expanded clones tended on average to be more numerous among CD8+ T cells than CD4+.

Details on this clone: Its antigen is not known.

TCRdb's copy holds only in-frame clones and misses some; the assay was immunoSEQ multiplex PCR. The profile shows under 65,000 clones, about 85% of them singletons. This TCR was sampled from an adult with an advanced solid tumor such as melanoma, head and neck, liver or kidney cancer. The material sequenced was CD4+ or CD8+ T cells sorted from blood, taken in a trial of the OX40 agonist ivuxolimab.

The DNA for the CDR3 is TGTGCCAGTAGCCTTCAGGGGAACTATGGCTACACCTTC. This codes for CASSLQGNYGYTF. The chain has TRBV19 and TRBJ1-2; the D gene is possibly TRBD1 (6 bases). With 6 bases removed from V and 2 bases from J, the gap between germline ends came to 10 bases. The CDR3 has 13 residues. Germline assignment: CDR1 LNHDA and CDR2 SQIVND (reference sequence). Together with reference TRBV19 and TRBJ1-2, the CDR3 gives the full variable domain: DGGITQSPKYLFRKEGQNVTLSCEQNLNHDAMYWYRQDPGQGLRLIYYSQIVNDFQKGDIAEGYSVSREKKESFPLTVTSAQKNPTAFYLCASSLQGNYGYTFGSGTRLTVV.